The 31 T cell receptor beta chains below were found in one sample sequenced in a study of shared clonotypes between healthy human individuals. The repertoire was sequenced with immunoSEQ multiplex PCR; TCRdb's copy has only in-frame clones and lacks some. The data hold approximately 2.3 million clones, with roughly 93% observed a single time. Material for sequencing was naive CD4+ T cells from PBMCs. Subset reported: CD45RA+ positively selected. Receptors were obtained from a man aged 18 to 29 in good health. Some clones in this sample may be carry-over from other donors' samples.

The chain combines TRBV5-4 with TRBJ2-3; D is possibly TRBD1 (6 bases). V dropped 4 bases and J dropped 2 bases, with 14 bases sitting between them. From germline, CDR1 is SGHNT and CDR2 YYREEE (reference sequence). The CDR3 is made up of 15 amino acids. CDR3 bases: TGTGCCAGCAGCAAACCACAGGGAAACACAGATACGCAGTATTTT. Translating gives CASSKPQGNTDTQYF.

The gene calls are TRBV5-1 and TRBJ2-1, with TRBD2 as a possible D gene (5 bases). CDR3 length: 15 amino acids. Trimming cost V 4 bases and J 4 bases, with 15 bases left between them. Per germline, CDR1 SGHRS and CDR2 YFSETQ. CDR3 in DNA: TGCGCCAGCAGCGCCGGAGCTAGCCCTTACAATGAGCAGTTCTTC. Residues: CASSAGASPYNEQFF.

This chain uses TRBV27 with TRBJ2-5, with no clear D. The V gene's germline CDR1 is MNHEY and CDR2 SMNVEV (reference sequence). Trimming removed 0 bases from V and 5 bases from J, with 7 bases in between. This CDR3 spans 13 amino acids. The CDR3 reads CASSLSARETQYF. The DNA for the CDR3 is TGTGCCAGCAGTTTATCCGCCCGGGAGACCCAGTACTTC.

This clone was detected only a few times. The CDR3 DNA is TGTGCCAGCACCTCACGGTGGCCCCAGCATTTT. Amino acid sequence: CASTSRWPQHF. This rearrangement joins TRBV6-1 to TRBJ1-5; D is uncertain. CDR3 length: 11 amino acids. With 7 bases removed from V and 9 bases from J, the gap between germline ends came to 10 bases. Germline V CDR1 and CDR2: MNHNS, SASEGT.

This chain connects TRBV6-1 to TRBJ1-4; perhaps TRBD1 as D (6 bases). CDR3 size: 17 residues. Trimming removed 3 bases at V and 7 bases at J, with 21 bases between. Looked up from germline, CDR1 is MNHNS and CDR2 is SASEGT. CDR3 nucleotide sequence: TGTGCCAGCAGTGAGAATGGGGTCAGGGGCATTGGTGAAAAACTGTTTTTT. Its translation is CASSENGVRGIGEKLFF.

The chain has TRBV2 and TRBJ1-3; D ambiguous. The CDR3 has 13 amino acids. Germline CDR1 and CDR2: SNHLY and FYNNEI. The V gene lost 6 bases and the J gene lost 3 bases, with 9 bases spanning the gap. CDR3 loop: CASRGNLGNTIYF. CDR3 DNA sequence: TGTGCCAGCAGGGGAAACCTTGGAAACACCATATATTTT. The whole variable domain, remainder taken from reference TRBV2 and TRBJ1-3, is EPEVTQTPSHQVTQMGQEVILRCVPISNHLYFYWYRQILGQKVEFLVSFYNNEISEKSEIFDDQFSVERPDGSNFTLKIRSTKLEDSAMYFCASRGNLGNTIYFGEGSWLTVV.

The chain combines TRBV27 with TRBJ2-7; no clear D. V lost 3 bases and J 2 bases, leaving 17 bases between the germline ends. Germline assignment: CDR1 MNHEY and CDR2 SMNVEV (reference sequence). There are 16 residues in the CDR3. The CDR3 sequence: CASSFLSRRLAYEQYF. The DNA for the CDR3 is TGTGCCAGCAGTTTCCTTAGCCGGCGGTTGGCCTACGAGCAGTACTTC.

The V call is TRBV6-5, the J call TRBJ2-5, with D possibly TRBD2 on 5 matching bases. Judging by the DNA end, TRBJ2-7 fits better; the J call may be wrong. The CDR3 has 14 residues. Germline V lookup: CDR1 MNHEY, CDR2 SVGAGI. Here the CDR3 reads CASSSSGLSYEQYF. Here the CDR3 DNA reads TGTGCCAGCAGTTCCTCCGGACTGAGCTACGAGCAGTACTTC.

The rearrangement joins TRBV9 to TRBJ2-3; D gene ambiguous. Between the trimmed V and J ends, which lost 4 bases and 2 bases, there was a span of 11 bases. Germline V gene data show CDR1 as SGDLS and CDR2 as YYNGEE. The CDR3 contains 14 residues. The DNA for the CDR3 is TGTGCCAGCAGCACCCGACATATCACAGATACGCAGTATTTT. Its translation: CASSTRHITDTQYF.

The V gene is TRBV28, the J gene TRBJ2-2, with D perhaps TRBD1 or TRBD2 (7 bases each). The CDR3 extends over 16 amino acids. Between the trimmed V and J ends, which lost 6 bases and 1 base, there was a span of 15 bases. From germline, CDR1 is MDHEN and CDR2 SYDVKM. The CDR3 loop is CASSPGGTENTGELFF. The CDR3 coding sequence is TGTGCCAGCAGCCCCGGGGGGACAGAGAACACCGGGGAGCTGTTTTTT.

This clone occurred once. This sample includes further DNA sequences coding for the same CDR3. The chain has TRBV20-1 and TRBJ2-7, with D maybe TRBD1 (6 bases). V was shortened by 5 bases and J by 3 bases, with 8 bases between the two germline ends. Germline CDR1 DFQATT, CDR2 SNEGSKA (reference sequence). This CDR3 has 11 residues. CDR3 in DNA: TGCAGTGCTCTGGACAGCTACGAGCAGTACTTC. Its protein is CSALDSYEQYF.

The CDR3 sequence is CASSPAHSLSGNTIYF. DNA for the CDR3: TGTGCCAGCAGTCCTGCACACAGCCTCTCTGGAAACACCATATATTTT. This chain connects TRBV2 to TRBJ1-3; D remains unclear. This CDR3 comprises 16 residues. From germline, CDR1 is SNHLY and CDR2 FYNNEI. The V end lost 5 bases, the J end lost 0 bases, and 14 bases lay between the germline ends.

The chain has TRBV18 and TRBJ1-2; 9 bases align to TRBD1. V lost 7 bases, J lost 7 bases, and 10 bases stayed unmatched. This CDR3 has 14 residues. Germline V gene data show CDR1 as KGHSH and CDR2 as LQKENI. CDR3 sequence (DNA): TGTGCCAGCTTCCCGGGACAGGGACACCTTGGCTACACCTTC. It is translated as CASFPGQGHLGYTF.

The V and J genes are TRBV10-3 and TRBJ1-2; TRBD1 matches at 7 bases. J lost 3 bases, V lost 2 bases, and 3 bases had no gene match. The CDR3 totals 14 residues. CDR1 and CDR2 from the germline V gene are ENHRY and SYGVKD. The CDR3 DNA sequence: TGTGCCATCAGTGAGACAGGGGAGTACTATGGCTACACCTTC. Amino acids: CAISETGEYYGYTF.

The chain links TRBV6-5 to TRBJ1-2; D unclear. CDR1 is MNHEY, CDR2 SVGAGI, per germline. The CDR3 spans 12 residues. With 5 bases removed from V and 8 bases from J, the gap between germline ends came to 12 bases. In nucleotides, the CDR3 is TGTGCCAGCAGTCCCGGTTATAGCGGCTACACCTTC. As protein: CASSPGYSGYTF.

The rearrangement links TRBV4-3 to TRBJ2-1; 8 positions agree with TRBD2. With 5 bases clipped from V and 3 bases from J, the junction kept 9 bases outside the gene matches. The germline CDR1 and CDR2 sequences are LGHNA and YSLEER. The CDR3 sequence is 16 residues long. The CDR3 sequence: CASSALGAGGYNEQFF. CDR3 sequence (DNA): TGCGCCAGCAGCGCCCTCGGGGCGGGAGGCTACAATGAGCAGTTCTTC.

V usage is TRBV5-4 and J usage is TRBJ2-1; TRBD2 is a possible D gene (5 bases). This CDR3 is 11 amino acids long. CDR1 SGHNT and CDR2 YYREEE come from the germline V gene (reference sequence). The V gene lost 4 bases and the J gene lost 9 bases, with 8 bases spanning the gap. The CDR3 DNA reads as TGTGCCAGCAGCCTTACTAGTGAGCAGTTCTTC. Its translation is CASSLTSEQFF.

This sequence joins TRBV25-1 and TRBJ2-1, with no clear D. The V gene's germline CDR1 is MGHDK and CDR2 SYGVNS. This CDR3 spans 14 amino acids. The germline V and J ends were trimmed by 9 bases and 0 bases, with 12 bases remaining between them. Here the CDR3 DNA reads TGTGCCAGTCGGCAGGCTAACTCCTACAATGAGCAGTTCTTC. It codes for CASRQANSYNEQFF.

The V and J genes are TRBV28 and TRBJ2-1; D gene ambiguous. CDR3 length: 14 amino acids. Germline loops: CDR1 MDHEN, CDR2 SYDVKM. The V gene lost 5 bases and the J gene lost 8 bases, with 16 bases spanning the gap. This CDR3 is CASSRKSGLYEQFF. The DNA for the CDR3 is TGTGCCAGCAGTCGAAAAAGTGGGCTATATGAGCAGTTCTTC.

V and J are TRBV29-1 and TRBJ2-7, with 9 bases lining up with TRBD1. Germline trimming cut 5 bases from V and 6 bases from J; bases unmatched to any gene: 8. Germline V CDR1 and CDR2: SQVTM, ANQGSEA. This CDR3 spans 13 amino acids. This CDR3 reads CSVSGTGHGEQYF. The DNA of the CDR3 is TGCAGCGTTTCCGGGACAGGGCATGGCGAGCAGTACTTC.

The chain recombines TRBV5-6 with TRBJ2-1; TRBD1 might be the D (6 bases). This CDR3 region has 14 residues. V dropped 1 base and J dropped 5 bases, with 10 bases sitting between them. Germline CDR1 is SGHDT and CDR2 is YYEEEE. The CDR3 nucleotides are TGTGCCAGCAGCTTGTTAGGACAGAACAATGAGCAGTTCTTC. Protein product: CASSLLGQNNEQFF.

This clone appeared once. V gene TRBV7-8 combines with J gene TRBJ1-5, with a possible D match to TRBD1 (6 bases). The CDR3 extends over 15 amino acids. Germline CDR1 SGHVS, CDR2 FQNEAQ. Between the trimmed V and J ends, which lost 1 base and 4 bases, there was a span of 11 bases. In DNA form, the CDR3 reads TGTGCCAGCAGCTTAGTCCCAGGGGATAATCAGCCCCAGCATTTT. Its translation: CASSLVPGDNQPQHF.

The J gene is TRBJ2-4, the V gene TRBV5-1; 11 bases match TRBD2. The CDR3 has 14 amino acids. Germline V gene sequence: CDR1 SGHRS, CDR2 YFSETQ. V lost 4 bases to trimming and J lost 15 bases; unmatched junction nucleotides: 12. CDR3 nucleotide sequence: TGCGCCAGCAGCCAGACTAGCGGGGTACTTCGACGGTACTTC. This encodes CASSQTSGVLRRYF.

The CDR3 DNA sequence: TGTGCCAGCAGTCCCCTTGACCAAGAGACCCAGTACTTC. It codes for CASSPLDQETQYF. The V call is TRBV27, the J call TRBJ2-5, with D uncertain. Trimming removed 5 bases from V and 0 bases from J, with 7 bases in between. The CDR3 length is 13 residues. CDR1 and CDR2 (germline): MNHEY, SMNVEV (reference sequence).

Remarks on this clone: At the DNA level, this CDR3 is encoded by other sequences in the same sample as well. The genes are TRBV6-5 and TRBJ1-2; the D gene is possibly TRBD1 (6 bases). The CDR3 extends over 14 amino acids. The germline V and J ends were trimmed by 2 bases and 3 bases, with 10 bases remaining between them. Germline CDR1 MNHEY, CDR2 SVGAGI. CDR3 amino acids: CASSYRTVDYGYTF. CDR3 DNA sequence: TGTGCCAGCAGTTACAGGACAGTTGACTATGGCTACACCTTC.

The chain recombines TRBV28 with TRBJ2-6; a weak D match, TRBD2 (6 bases). Germline assignment: CDR1 MDHEN and CDR2 SYDVKM. The CDR3 runs 16 residues. The V end lost 7 bases, the J end lost 2 bases, and 15 bases lay between the germline ends. The CDR3, as DNA: TGTGCCAGCACCTATCATCGCGGGGCTGGGGCCAACGTCCTGACTTTC. It is translated as CASTYHRGAGANVLTF.

The chain couples TRBV28 to TRBJ2-7; 9 positions match TRBD2. The CDR3 loop spans 16 amino acids. Germline loops: CDR1 MDHEN, CDR2 SYDVKM. The junction had 13 bases not matched to a gene; V was cut back by 5 bases and J by 5 bases. DNA of the CDR3: TGTGCCAGCAGTCCCCCTGGCGGGAGGGCCAGGAACGAGCAGTACTTC. Its protein product is CASSPPGGRARNEQYF.

The chain couples TRBV28 to TRBJ2-2; the D gene is possibly TRBD2 (5 bases). The V end was cut by 6 bases, the J end by 10 bases, with 12 bases between. Germline loops: CDR1 MDHEN, CDR2 SYDVKM. This CDR3 region has 12 residues. The chain's CDR3 is CASSPRLLELFF. The CDR3 region has the DNA TGTGCCAGCAGCCCGAGACTATTGGAGCTGTTTTTT.

The CDR3 bases are TGTGCCAGCAGCTCCGGGACTAGCGGATCCACCGGGGAGCTGTTTTTT. It yields the protein CASSSGTSGSTGELFF. The chain recombines TRBV5-4 with TRBJ2-2; TRBD2 matches at 11 bases. The CDR3 sequence is 16 residues long. V gave up 3 bases and J gave up 4 bases; unmatched junction bases: 5. Germline CDR1 reads SGHNT; CDR2 reads YYREEE (reference sequence).

The chain carries TRBV4-3 and TRBJ2-1, with D perhaps being TRBD1 or TRBD2 (5 bases each). V dropped 5 bases and J dropped 0 bases, with 17 bases sitting between them. The germline V gene has CDR1 LGHNA and CDR2 YSLEER. The CDR3 extends over 17 amino acids. The CDR3 DNA sequence: TGCGCCAGCAGCGAGGGACCGACGAGCGGCTCCTACAATGAGCAGTTCTTC. Amino acids: CASSEGPTSGSYNEQFF.

The chain employs TRBV28 and TRBJ1-4, with D unresolved. The V gene lost 2 bases and the J gene lost 7 bases, with 17 bases spanning the gap. The CDR3 totals 16 residues. CDR1 and CDR2 (germline): MDHEN, SYDVKM. CDR3 in amino acids: CASSLESGSQGEKLFF. The CDR3 bases are TGTGCCAGCAGTTTAGAGTCCGGGAGTCAAGGTGAAAAACTGTTTTTT.